The source of this T cell receptor (beta chain) is a study of Ad26.COV2.S vaccination and SARS-CoV-2 variants. Turning to the study itself: The donor participated in the COV1001 trial, in its Ad26.COV2.S arm.

Trimming took 9 bases from V and 3 from J; bases not matched to a gene: 7. This CDR3 contains 13 residues. Germline V gene sequence: CDR1 SGHNT, CDR2 YYREEE (reference sequence). Here immunoSEQ multiplex PCR was the method, and the copy in TCRdb shows in-frame clones only, minus some. Here the sample spans 350,000 to 500,000 clones, 90% being singletons. Treatment here: 19 received Ad26.COV2.S at low or high dose, single or two shots; a few received placebo; per-sample allocation not given. Each sample was drawn 63 days after the first injection (of vaccine or placebo). An Ad26 vector carrying the Wuhan-strain SARS-CoV-2 spike served as the vaccine.

This TCR was sampled from a person between 18 and 60 years old who received the Ad26.COV2.S COVID-19 vaccine or a placebo. Sequencing used peripheral blood, obtained in a trial of Ad26.COV2.S vaccine versus placebo. The chain carries TRBV5-4 and TRBJ2-3; 7 bases are shared with TRBD2. CDR3 residues: CATRTRSTDTQYF. CDR3 coding DNA: TGTGCCACTAGGACTAGGAGTACAGATACGCAGTATTTT.